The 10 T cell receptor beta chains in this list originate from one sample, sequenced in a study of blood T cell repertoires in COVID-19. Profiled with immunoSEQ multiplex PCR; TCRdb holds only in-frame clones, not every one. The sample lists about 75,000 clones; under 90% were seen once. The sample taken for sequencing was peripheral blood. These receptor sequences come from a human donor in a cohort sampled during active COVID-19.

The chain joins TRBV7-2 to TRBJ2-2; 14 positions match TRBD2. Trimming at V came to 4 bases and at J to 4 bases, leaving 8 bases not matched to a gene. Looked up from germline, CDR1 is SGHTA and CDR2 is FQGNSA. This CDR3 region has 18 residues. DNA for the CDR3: TGTGCCAGCAGCTACCTGACTAGCGGGAGGGCTGGCACCGGGGAGCTGTTTTTT. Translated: CASSYLTSGRAGTGELFF.

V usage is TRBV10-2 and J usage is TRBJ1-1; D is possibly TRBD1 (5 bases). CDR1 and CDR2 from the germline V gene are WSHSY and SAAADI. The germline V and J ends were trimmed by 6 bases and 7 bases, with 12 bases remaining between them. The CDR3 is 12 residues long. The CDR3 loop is CASRDSSLEAFF. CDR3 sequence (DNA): TGCGCCAGCAGAGACAGTTCCCTTGAAGCTTTCTTT.

CDR3 residues: CASSLAHSYEQYF. The CDR3 nucleotides read TGTGCCAGCAGCTTGGCACACTCCTACGAGCAGTACTTC. The genes are TRBV5-4 and TRBJ2-7; no definite D call. V was cut by 0 bases and J by 0 bases, with 4 bases left in between. The CDR3 has 13 amino acids. Looked up from germline, CDR1 is SGHNT and CDR2 is YYREEE (reference sequence). Combining the CDR3 with reference TRBV5-4 and TRBJ2-7 gives the whole variable domain ETGVTQSPTHLIKTRGQQVTLRCSSQSGHNTVSWYQQALGQGPQFIFQYYREEENGRGNFPPRFSGLQFPNYSSELNVNALELDDSALYLCASSLAHSYEQYFGPGTRLTVT.

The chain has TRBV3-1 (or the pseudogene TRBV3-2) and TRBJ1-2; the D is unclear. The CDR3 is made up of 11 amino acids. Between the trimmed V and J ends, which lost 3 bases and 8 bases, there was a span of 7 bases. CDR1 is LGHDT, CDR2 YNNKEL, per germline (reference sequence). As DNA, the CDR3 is TGTGCCAGCAGCCACGGGGTCGGCTACACCTTC. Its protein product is CASSHGVGYTF.

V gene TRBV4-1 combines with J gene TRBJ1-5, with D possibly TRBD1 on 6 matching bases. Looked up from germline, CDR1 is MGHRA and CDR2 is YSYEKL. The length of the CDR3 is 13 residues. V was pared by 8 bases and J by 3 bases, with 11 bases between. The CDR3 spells CASRDTDNQPQHF. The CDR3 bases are TGCGCCAGCCGGGACACCGACAATCAGCCCCAGCATTTT.

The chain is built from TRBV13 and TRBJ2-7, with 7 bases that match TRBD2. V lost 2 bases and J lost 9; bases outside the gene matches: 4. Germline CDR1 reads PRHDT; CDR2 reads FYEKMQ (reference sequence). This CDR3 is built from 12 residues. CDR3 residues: CASSLNPGGQYF. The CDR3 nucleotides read TGTGCCAGCAGCTTAAACCCGGGGGGGCAGTACTTC.

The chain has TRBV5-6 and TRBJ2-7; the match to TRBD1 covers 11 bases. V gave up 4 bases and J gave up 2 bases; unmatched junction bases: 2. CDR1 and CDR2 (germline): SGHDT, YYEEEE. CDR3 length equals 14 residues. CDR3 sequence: CASSAGQGAYEQYF. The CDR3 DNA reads TGTGCCAGCAGCGCGGGACAGGGGGCCTACGAGCAGTACTTC.

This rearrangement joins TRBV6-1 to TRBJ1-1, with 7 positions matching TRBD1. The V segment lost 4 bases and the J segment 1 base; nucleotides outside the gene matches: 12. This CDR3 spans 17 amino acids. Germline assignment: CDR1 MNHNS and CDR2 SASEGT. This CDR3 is CASSGFLTGVPNTEAFF. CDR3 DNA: TGTGCCAGCAGTGGGTTCCTTACAGGGGTACCGAACACTGAAGCTTTCTTT.

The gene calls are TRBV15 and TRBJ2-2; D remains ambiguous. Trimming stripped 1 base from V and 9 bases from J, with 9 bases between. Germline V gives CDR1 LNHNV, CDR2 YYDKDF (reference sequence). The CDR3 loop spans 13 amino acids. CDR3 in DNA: TGTGCCACCAGCAGAGTCCCTTCCCGGGAGCTGTTTTTT. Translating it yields CATSRVPSRELFF.

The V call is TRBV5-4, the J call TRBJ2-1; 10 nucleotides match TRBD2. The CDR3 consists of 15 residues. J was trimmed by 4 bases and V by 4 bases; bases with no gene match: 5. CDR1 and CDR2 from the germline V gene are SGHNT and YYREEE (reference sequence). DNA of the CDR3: TGTGCCAGCAGCCCCGGACTAGCGGAGTACAATGAGCAGTTCTTC. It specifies CASSPGLAEYNEQFF.